The 13 T cell receptor beta chains below come from one sample, sequenced in a study of synovial regulatory T cells in juvenile arthritis. Sequenced by immunoSEQ multiplex PCR; TCRdb stores in-frame clones only, minus some. This repertoire includes more than 7,500 clones. Sequencing was done on a sample of Treg cells from blood. Specified subset: remaining (HLA-DR-negative) circulating blood Treg cells. These TCRs come from a donor aged 2-35 years with juvenile idiopathic arthritis.

The rearrangement links TRBV27 to TRBJ2-2; lacking DNA, the TRBD2 call made by TCRdb goes unchecked. CDR3 length: 15 residues. The record lacks a DNA sequence. Germline loops: CDR1 MNHEY, CDR2 SMNVEV (reference sequence). The CDR3: CASTLGGTNTGELFF.

The chain employs TRBV6-5 and TRBJ1-1. Germline V lookup: CDR1 MNHEY, CDR2 SVGAGI. The CDR3 runs to 12 residues. No coding sequence is recorded. The CDR3 here is CASGLGGGKAFF.

This chain uses TRBV19 with TRBJ1-2. From germline, CDR1 is LNHDA and CDR2 SQIVND (reference sequence). CDR3 length equals 13 residues. The DNA sequence is not available. CDR3 loop: CASRDRANYGYTF.

The chain links TRBV7-6 to TRBJ1-3. The CDR3 is 16 residues long. The entry carries no DNA sequence. Per germline, CDR1 SGHVS and CDR2 FNYEAQ. This CDR3 reads CASSLFRASSGNTIYF.

The V call is TRBV5-1, the J call TRBJ1-1. The CDR3 is 12 residues long. The DNA sequence is not available. Germline lookup yields CDR1 SGHRS and CDR2 YFSETQ. The CDR3: CASSPGPGTAFF.

V and J are TRBV21-1 and TRBJ2-1; as DNA is missing, the TRBD2 call by TCRdb cannot be tested. TRBV21-1 is a pseudogene. CDR3 length: 14 amino acids. DNA was not recorded. Here the CDR3 reads CAYATSGGVNEQFF.

This sequence joins TRBV10-3 and TRBJ2-3. The germline V gene has CDR1 ENHRY and CDR2 SYGVKD. The CDR3 length is 11 residues. No DNA accompanies this entry. CDR3: CAISQQDTQYF.

The chain uses TRBV4-1 and TRBJ1-2. Per germline, CDR1 MGHRA and CDR2 YSYEKL. The CDR3 consists of 15 residues. No DNA has been recorded. The CDR3 sequence is CASSHLGRTNYGYTF.

The chain is built from TRBV5-1 and TRBJ1-6. CDR1 SGHRS and CDR2 YFSETQ come from the germline V gene. This CDR3 is built from 16 residues. A DNA sequence was not provided. CDR3 region: CASSLAVGSYNSPLHF.

This CDR3 is CASSYRQFVGYTF. The gene calls are TRBV6-5 and TRBJ1-2. The CDR3 has 13 residues. Only the protein is on record. Germline V gene lookup returns CDR1 MNHEY and CDR2 SVGAGI.

The J gene is TRBJ1-1, the V gene TRBV19; the D gene TCRdb calls, TRBD1, cannot be checked with no DNA. This CDR3 is 13 amino acids long. Only the protein is on record. The V gene's germline CDR1 is LNHDA and CDR2 SQIVND (reference sequence). The CDR3 spells CASSMGQNTEAFF.

The rearrangement uses TRBV19 and TRBJ1-1; TCRdb's D gene call, TRBD1, goes unchecked for lack of DNA. This CDR3 region has 12 residues. The protein alone is recorded here. The germline V gene has CDR1 LNHDA and CDR2 SQIVND (reference sequence). CDR3: CASTSRGEGAFF.

The rearrangement joins TRBV18 to TRBJ2-7; checking the TCRdb D call of TRBD1 is not possible without DNA. Germline CDR1 and CDR2: KGHSH and LQKENI. The CDR3 covers 12 residues. DNA is not recorded here. CDR3 region: CASSPLQDEQYF.